A selection of T cell receptor beta chains follows, all from one sample in a study of shared clonotypes between healthy human individuals. Produced via immunoSEQ multiplex PCR; TCRdb's table is partial and in-frame only. Found here are under 2,000,000 clones, roughly 95% of them singletons; the top ten hold approximately 1.2%. Material for sequencing was naive CD8+ T cells sorted from blood. These TCRs come from a young man in good health. CDR3s include the opening cysteine and the closing phenylalanine or tryptophan. D genes are given only for firm matches. Some rows have no size entry. The others give once, few or many, or a class for an expanded clone.

size: -
J: TRBJ1-2
D: -
V: TRBV13
CDR3: CASSLQGAGYGYTF
DNA: TGTGCCAGCAGCTTACAAGGGGCTGGCTATGGCTACACCTTC

size: -
J: TRBJ1-1
D: -
V: TRBV19
CDR3: CASSPRQQNTEAFF
DNA: TGTGCCAGTAGTCCTAGACAGCAGAACACTGAAGCTTTCTTT

size: -
J: TRBJ2-2
D: -
V: TRBV19
CDR3: CASTPANTGELFF
DNA: TGTGCCAGTACCCCAGCGAACACCGGGGAGCTGTTTTTT

size: -
J: TRBJ2-1
D: TRBD2
V: TRBV7-9
CDR3: CASSLAAGGVNEQFF
DNA: TGTGCCAGCAGCTTAGCGGCGGGGGGGGTTAATGAGCAGTTCTTC

size: -
J: TRBJ2-1
D: -
V: TRBV9
CDR3: CASSVDPGPGNEQFF
DNA: TGTGCCAGCAGCGTAGACCCAGGCCCTGGCAATGAGCAGTTCTTC

size: -
J: TRBJ1-6
D: -
V: TRBV27
CDR3: CASRTEGAYNSPLHF
DNA: TGTGCCAGCAGGACCGAGGGTGCCTATAATTCACCCCTCCACTTT

size: -
J: TRBJ2-1
D: TRBD2
V: TRBV28
CDR3: CASSLHRGGGDNEQFF
DNA: TGTGCCAGCAGTCTCCATCGGGGGGGAGGAGACAATGAGCAGTTCTTC

size: -
J: TRBJ2-7
D: TRBD2
V: TRBV10-2
CDR3: CASALAEPYEQYF
DNA: TGCGCCAGCGCCCTAGCGGAACCCTACGAGCAGTACTTC

size: -
J: TRBJ2-7
D: -
V: TRBV5-1
CDR3: CASSLVGIPYEQYF
DNA: TGCGCCAGCAGCTTGGTAGGAATACCCTACGAGCAGTACTTC

size: -
J: TRBJ2-7
D: -
V: TRBV5-4
CDR3: CASSLVQGVEQYF
DNA: TGTGCCAGCAGCTTGGTACAGGGTGTCGAGCAGTACTTC

size: -
J: TRBJ2-5
D: TRBD2
V: TRBV6-5
CDR3: CASSPTGTRGETQYF
DNA: TGTGCCAGCAGTCCGACCGGGACTAGGGGAGAGACCCAGTACTTC

size: -
J: TRBJ1-6
D: -
V: TRBV14
CDR3: CASSQDDTGIYNSPLHF
DNA: TGTGCCAGCAGCCAAGATGATACGGGAATCTATAATTCACCCCTCCACTTT

size: -
J: TRBJ2-1
D: -
V: TRBV28
CDR3: CASSLWGGKTDSLYNEQFF
DNA: TGTGCCAGCAGTTTATGGGGGGGAAAGACGGACAGCTTATACAATGAGCAGTTCTTC

size: -
J: TRBJ2-7
D: TRBD2
V: TRBV5-8
CDR3: CASSWSGVNYEQYF
DNA: TGTGCCAGCAGCTGGAGCGGGGTCAACTACGAGCAGTACTTC

size: -
J: TRBJ2-2
D: TRBD2
V: TRBV28
CDR3: CASSTTPGGDTGELFF
DNA: TGTGCCAGCAGTACCACCCCGGGAGGTGACACCGGGGAGCTGTTTTTT

size: once
J: TRBJ1-2
D: TRBD1
V: TRBV7-2
CDR3: CASQGQENYGYTF
DNA: TGTGCCAGCCAGGGACAGGAGAACTATGGCTACACCTTC

size: -
J: TRBJ1-5
D: -
V: TRBV5-1
CDR3: CASSSDPGGNQPQHF
DNA: TGCGCCAGCAGTTCGGATCCTGGGGGCAATCAGCCCCAGCATTTT

size: -
J: TRBJ2-7
D: -
V: TRBV11-2
CDR3: CASVNPRVEQYF
DNA: TGTGCCAGCGTTAACCCGCGGGTCGAGCAGTACTTC

size: -
J: TRBJ2-5
D: TRBD2
V: TRBV30
CDR3: CAWSSIAGSETQYF
DNA: TGTGCCTGGAGTTCAATAGCGGGGTCGGAGACCCAGTACTTC

size: -
J: TRBJ2-7
D: TRBD1
V: TRBV5-1
CDR3: CASSLSEDRLYEQYF
DNA: TGCGCCAGCAGCTTGAGTGAGGACAGGCTCTACGAGCAGTACTTC

size: -
J: TRBJ1-4
D: -
V: TRBV19
CDR3: CASSIRDYNEKLFF
DNA: TGTGCCAGTAGTATCCGGGACTACAATGAAAAACTGTTTTTT

size: -
J: TRBJ2-1
D: -
V: TRBV7-9
CDR3: CASSLGIGSYNEQFF
DNA: TGTGCCAGCAGCTTAGGTATAGGGTCCTACAATGAGCAGTTCTTC

size: -
J: TRBJ2-1
D: -
V: TRBV7-9
CDR3: CASSLAAGSSYNEQFF
DNA: TGTGCCAGCAGCTTAGCTGCGGGAAGCTCCTACAATGAGCAGTTCTTC

size: many
J: TRBJ1-5
D: -
V: TRBV19
CDR3: CASSIRDTNQPQHF
DNA: TGTGCCAGTAGTATCCGGGACACCAATCAGCCCCAGCATTTT

size: -
J: TRBJ2-7
D: -
V: TRBV7-9
CDR3: CASSGRESYEQYF
DNA: TGTGCCAGCAGCGGCAGAGAATCCTACGAGCAGTACTTC

size: -
J: TRBJ1-2
D: TRBD1
V: TRBV7-9
CDR3: CASSPRRDRGHVYGYTF
DNA: TGTGCCAGCAGCCCCCGCCGGGACAGGGGGCATGTCTATGGCTACACCTTC

size: once
J: TRBJ1-2
D: -
V: TRBV27
CDR3: CASSSESGGINNYGYTF
DNA: TGTGCCAGCAGTTCCGAGTCGGGAGGAATTAATAACTATGGCTACACCTTC

size: -
J: TRBJ1-5
D: TRBD1
V: TRBV5-6
CDR3: CASSSGQFIQPQHF
DNA: TGTGCCAGCAGCTCGGGACAGTTTATTCAGCCCCAGCATTTT

size: -
J: TRBJ1-2
D: -
V: TRBV30
CDR3: CAWSVGPLGYGYTF
DNA: TGTGCCTGGAGTGTAGGCCCGCTAGGTTATGGCTACACCTTC

size: -
J: TRBJ2-2
D: -
V: TRBV30
CDR3: CAWRGGQSNTGELFF
DNA: TGTGCCTGGAGAGGAGGACAGAGTAACACCGGGGAGCTGTTTTTT

size: -
J: TRBJ1-6
D: TRBD1
V: TRBV2
CDR3: CASSEAAGGFYNSPLHF
DNA: TGTGCCAGCAGTGAAGCGGCAGGGGGTTTCTATAATTCACCCCTCCACTTT

size: -
J: TRBJ2-3
D: -
V: TRBV2
CDR3: CASSEHPGTTDTQYF
DNA: TGTGCCAGCAGTGAACATCCGGGGACCACAGATACGCAGTATTTT

size: -
J: TRBJ1-4
D: TRBD1
V: TRBV4-1
CDR3: CASSQETGYEKLFF
DNA: TGCGCCAGCAGCCAAGAGACAGGGTATGAAAAACTGTTTTTT

size: once
J: TRBJ2-2
D: -
V: TRBV2
CDR3: CASSGDYQNTGELFF
DNA: TGTGCCAGCAGTGGAGACTACCAGAACACCGGGGAGCTGTTTTTT

size: -
J: TRBJ1-6
D: TRBD1
V: TRBV30
CDR3: CAWSPGQGSSPLHF
DNA: TGTGCCTGGAGTCCGGGACAGGGTTCTTCACCCCTCCACTTT

size: once
J: TRBJ2-1
D: TRBD2
V: TRBV19
CDR3: CASSGDYPMEQFF
DNA: TGTGCCAGTAGTGGGGACTACCCTATGGAGCAGTTCTTC

size: -
J: TRBJ2-5
D: -
V: TRBV27
CDR3: CASSQPRDGYPRETQYF
DNA: TGTGCCAGCAGCCAACCCCGGGACGGATATCCAAGGGAGACCCAGTACTTC

size: -
J: TRBJ2-7
D: -
V: TRBV7-9
CDR3: CASSPAPGTTSYEQYF
DNA: TGTGCCAGCAGCCCCGCCCCCGGGACAACTTCCTACGAGCAGTACTTC

size: -
J: TRBJ2-7
D: TRBD1
V: TRBV29-1
CDR3: CSVVGQDSYEQYF
DNA: TGCAGCGTTGTGGGACAGGACTCCTACGAGCAGTACTTC

size: once
J: TRBJ1-5
D: -
V: TRBV4-1
CDR3: CASSQVGQSNQPQHF
DNA: TGCGCCAGCAGCCAAGTAGGTCAATCCAATCAGCCCCAGCATTTT

size: -
J: TRBJ1-2
D: TRBD1
V: TRBV6-5
CDR3: CASSYSSQGVGYGYTF
DNA: TGTGCCAGCAGTTACTCCAGCCAGGGGGTCGGCTATGGCTACACCTTC

size: -
J: TRBJ2-1
D: TRBD2
V: TRBV4-1
CDR3: CASSPLAGGSYNEQFF
DNA: TGCGCCAGCAGCCCCCTAGCGGGGGGATCCTACAATGAGCAGTTCTTC

size: once
J: TRBJ2-7
D: TRBD2
V: TRBV30
CDR3: CAWSPSGRTGSYEQYF
DNA: TGTGCCTGGAGTCCTAGCGGGAGGACTGGGTCCTACGAGCAGTACTTC

size: -
J: TRBJ2-3
D: TRBD1
V: TRBV5-6
CDR3: CASSSDRAMTDTQYF
DNA: TGTGCCAGCAGCTCCGACAGGGCTATGACAGATACGCAGTATTTT

size: -
J: TRBJ1-6
D: -
V: TRBV5-1
CDR3: CASSLYGYLRHGENSPLHF
DNA: TGCGCCAGCAGCTTGTACGGGTACCTGCGGCATGGTGAAAATTCACCCCTCCACTTT

size: -
J: TRBJ2-6
D: -
V: TRBV4-1
CDR3: CASSQRTQVSGANVLTF
DNA: TGCGCCAGCAGCCAAAGGACACAAGTCTCTGGGGCCAACGTCCTGACTTTC

size: -
J: TRBJ1-1
D: -
V: TRBV7-9
CDR3: CASSPPGGTEAFF
DNA: TGTGCCAGCAGCCCCCCCGGGGGCACTGAAGCTTTCTTT

size: -
J: TRBJ2-1
D: -
V: TRBV6-5
CDR3: CASSSYDRYNEQFF
DNA: TGTGCCAGCAGTTCATACGACCGATACAATGAGCAGTTCTTC

size: -
J: TRBJ2-4
D: -
V: TRBV9
CDR3: CASSVDSGLDIQYF
DNA: TGTGCCAGCAGCGTAGACTCAGGGTTGGACATTCAGTACTTC

size: -
J: TRBJ1-1
D: -
V: TRBV27
CDR3: CASSLGRGTEAFF
DNA: TGTGCCAGCAGTTTAGGTAGGGGCACTGAAGCTTTCTTT

size: once
J: TRBJ2-7
D: -
V: TRBV7-2
CDR3: CASSRRSLASWSEQYF
DNA: TGTGCCAGCAGCCGCCGATCTCTAGCATCATGGAGCGAGCAGTACTTC

size: -
J: TRBJ1-3
D: -
V: TRBV6-1
CDR3: CASSEGVGTSGNTIYF
DNA: TGTGCCAGCAGTGAAGGGGTGGGGACCTCTGGAAACACCATATATTTT

size: -
J: TRBJ2-3
D: -
V: TRBV5-1
CDR3: CASSFERSTDTQYF
DNA: TGCGCCAGCAGCTTTGAAAGAAGCACAGATACGCAGTATTTT

size: -
J: TRBJ2-7
D: TRBD2
V: TRBV4-1
CDR3: CASSRLLAGTYEQYF
DNA: TGCGCCAGCAGCCGTCTACTAGCGGGAACCTACGAGCAGTACTTC

size: -
J: TRBJ2-1
D: TRBD2
V: TRBV5-1
CDR3: CASSPTSGPYNEQFF
DNA: TGCGCCAGCAGCCCAACTAGCGGGCCGTACAATGAGCAGTTCTTC

size: -
J: TRBJ2-7
D: TRBD2
V: TRBV9
CDR3: CASSGTSGEQYF
DNA: TGTGCCAGCAGCGGCACTAGCGGCGAGCAGTACTTC

size: -
J: TRBJ2-7
D: -
V: TRBV5-1
CDR3: CASSLEVPSGSYEQYF
DNA: TGCGCCAGCAGCTTGGAAGTCCCCTCAGGCTCCTACGAGCAGTACTTC

size: -
J: TRBJ2-5
D: -
V: TRBV7-9
CDR3: CASSLVGLTEETQYF
DNA: TGTGCCAGCAGCCTTGTCGGGTTGACGGAGGAGACCCAGTACTTC

size: -
J: TRBJ2-1
D: TRBD1
V: TRBV28
CDR3: CASSPVWDSEEYNEQFF
DNA: TGTGCCAGCAGCCCTGTTTGGGACAGCGAAGAGTACAATGAGCAGTTCTTC

size: -
J: TRBJ2-2
D: TRBD1
V: TRBV5-6
CDR3: CASSRGQGAWSGELFF
DNA: TGTGCCAGCAGCCGAGGACAGGGGGCATGGTCCGGGGAGCTGTTTTTT